This TCR beta chain comes out of a study of beta chain features in type 1 diabetes. About the research overall: Sorted cells examined across all samples numbered approximately 100 million. General study points: cDNA sequencing could over-represent cells with high TCR expression. Shortening that was moderate but significant affected the TCRB CDR3s of Type 1 diabetes patients in all four CD4+ subsets. In the patient group, naive, central memory and Treg TCRB repertoires seemed more alike than in the healthy donor group.

V lost 5 bases and J lost 0; bases outside the gene matches: 5. From germline, CDR1 is MNHNS and CDR2 SASEGT. The CDR3 extends over 15 amino acids. Isolated RNA was reverse transcribed in full, so expressed TCRB transcripts were sequenced. Sequencing used immunoSEQ multiplex PCR; TCRdb keeps in-frame clones, though not all of them. Of more than 300,000 clones in the sample, roughly a tenth were seen once. This clone appeared a few times. Its antigen is unknown. The chain recombines TRBV6-1 with TRBJ2-7; TRBD2 matches 9 bases. The sample comprised central memory CD4+ T cells from blood. The sequence was obtained from a man aged 25-45 years with type 1 diabetes. The CDR3 reads CASSWYSGSSYEQYF. Here the CDR3 DNA reads TGTGCCAGCAGTTGGTATAGCGGGAGCTCCTACGAGCAGTACTTC.